One sample yielded the 26 T cell receptor beta chains listed below, sequenced in a study of sequential checkpoint blockade in melanoma. Sample treatment: randomized to nivolumab then ipilimumab (arm A) or the reverse (arm B). Repertoires were generated with immunoSEQ multiplex PCR, while TCRdb's copy carries only in-frame clones and drops some. The top ten clones hold over 20% of a sample with some 7,000 clones, roughly 27% of them seen once. The source was tumor tissue (inferred from file names), collected from a patient given nivolumab and ipilimumab in sequence. The receptors shown here come from a human donor with melanoma.

The chain combines TRBV12-1 with TRBJ1-2; TRBD1 is taken as the D call from the table, unchecked against the DNA. TRBV12-1 is a listed pseudogene. The CDR3 loop spans 14 amino acids. The CDR3 sequence: CASSRNRVGYGYTF. CDR3 coding DNA: TGTGCCAGCAGTCGAAACAGGGTGGGCTATGGCTACACCTTC.

This chain joins TRBV18 and TRBJ1-3, with D possibly matching TRBD1 (5 bases). The CDR3 totals 19 residues. Germline V gene sequence: CDR1 KGHSH, CDR2 LQKENI. V was pared by 3 bases and J by 0 bases, with 21 bases between. CDR3 region: CASSPPGLSDSHSGNTIYF. In DNA, the CDR3 is TGTGCCAGCTCACCTCCGGGACTGTCTGATAGCCACTCTGGAAACACCATATATTTT.

This clone was detected a few times. This sequence joins TRBV11-3 and TRBJ2-3; TRBD2 agrees at 7 bases. In germline, CDR1 is SGHNT, CDR2 YENEEA. The CDR3 has 17 amino acids. The V segment lost 1 base and the J segment 0 bases; nucleotides outside the gene matches: 7. CDR3 amino acids: CASSLGFSGYSTDTQYF. DNA of the CDR3: TGTGCCAGCAGCTTAGGTTTTAGCGGGTATAGCACAGATACGCAGTATTTT.

In this sample, this clone turned up many times. The V and J genes are TRBV11-3 and TRBJ1-4; D may be TRBD1 (5 bases). The CDR3 extends over 16 amino acids. CDR1 is SGHNT and CDR2 is YENEEA in the germline V gene. Between the trimmed V and J ends, which lost 0 bases and 0 bases, there was a span of 8 bases. The CDR3 DNA is TGTGCCAGCAGCTTAGAGGGGGGTTCAACTAATGAAAAACTGTTTTTT. This codes for CASSLEGGSTNEKLFF.

This chain connects TRBV19 to TRBJ2-1; 12 nucleotides match TRBD2. Per the germline V gene, CDR1 is LNHDA and CDR2 is SQIVND (reference sequence). Trimming at V came to 1 base and at J to 9 bases, leaving 10 bases not matched to a gene. This CDR3 has 17 amino acids. CDR3 protein: CASSIGTSGNYHGEQFF. CDR3 in DNA: TGTGCCAGTAGTATAGGGACTAGCGGGAATTACCACGGTGAGCAGTTCTTC. Supplemented by reference TRBV19 and TRBJ2-1, the full variable domain reads DGGITQSPKYLFRKEGQNVTLSCEQNLNHDAMYWYRQDPGQGLRLIYYSQIVNDFQKGDIAEGYSVSREKKESFPLTVTSAQKNPTAFYLCASSIGTSGNYHGEQFFGPGTRLTVL.

The rearrangement joins TRBV19 to TRBJ2-2; 11 nucleotides align to TRBD2. J gave up 3 bases and V 3 bases, and 3 bases lay outside the gene matches. The CDR3 totals 16 residues. Per the germline V gene, CDR1 is LNHDA and CDR2 is SQIVND (reference sequence). Here the CDR3 reads CASSILSGGDTGELFF. CDR3 in DNA: TGTGCCAGTAGTATTCTTAGCGGGGGGGACACCGGGGAGCTGTTTTTT.

The chain combines TRBV10-2 with TRBJ1-5; no definite D call. CDR1 is WSHSY, CDR2 SAAADI, per germline. Trimming removed 7 bases from V and 7 bases from J, with 14 bases in between. The CDR3 runs 13 residues. Here the CDR3 reads CASKAALWQPQHF. DNA of the CDR3: TGCGCCAGCAAGGCGGCCCTGTGGCAGCCCCAGCATTTT.

This chain uses TRBV5-1 with TRBJ2-2; a possible D gene is TRBD1 (6 bases). The germline V and J ends were trimmed by 5 bases and 2 bases, with 10 bases remaining between them. This CDR3 comprises 14 residues. The germline CDR1 and CDR2 sequences are SGHRS and YFSETQ. As DNA, the CDR3 is TGCGCCAGCAGATCGGGACAAAACACCGGGGAGCTGTTTTTT. Protein sequence: CASRSGQNTGELFF. Together with reference TRBV5-1 and TRBJ2-2, the CDR3 gives the full variable domain: KAGVTQTPRYLIKTRGQQVTLSCSPISGHRSVSWYQQTPGQGLQFLFEYFSETQRNKGNFPGRFSGRQFSNSRSEMNVSTLELGDSALYLCASRSGQNTGELFFGEGSRLTVL.

This chain connects TRBV6-8 to TRBJ1-1; a possible D gene is TRBD1 (5 bases). The CDR3 contains 12 residues. V lost 5 bases to trimming and J lost 10 bases, with 14 bases between them. Per germline, CDR1 MNHGY and CDR2 SAAAGT. CDR3 region: CASSRWTKRAFF. CDR3 DNA: TGTGCCAGCAGTCGATGGACAAAGAGAGCTTTCTTT.

This clone was seen a handful of times. CDR3 bases: TGTGCCAGCACCCCTTTAGGGGGGGAAGACTACGAGCAGTACTTC. Translation: CASTPLGGEDYEQYF. The V and J genes are TRBV11-3 and TRBJ2-7, with D possibly being TRBD2 (7 bases). V lost 7 bases and J lost 3, with 19 bases in between. CDR1 and CDR2 (germline): SGHNT, YENEEA. The CDR3 contains 15 residues.

This clone was recorded a few times. The gene calls are TRBV11-3 and TRBJ2-1, with 10 positions matching TRBD2. The CDR3 sequence is 18 residues long. Germline CDR1 is SGHNT and CDR2 is YENEEA. The ends lost 5 bases at V and 6 bases at J; junction bases unmatched: 16. The CDR3 reads CASSQGTSGTSESNEQFF. As DNA, the CDR3 is TGTGCCAGCAGCCAAGGGACCTCCGGGACTAGCGAAAGCAATGAGCAGTTCTTC.

V and J are TRBV25-1 and TRBJ1-2; D gene unclear. Germline V gene lookup returns CDR1 MGHDK and CDR2 SYGVNS. The CDR3 loop spans 12 amino acids. Trimming removed 5 bases at V and 0 bases at J, with 4 bases between. In DNA form, the CDR3 reads TGTGCCAGCAGTAGGTCTAACTATGGCTACACCTTC. This sequence encodes CASSRSNYGYTF.

The chain uses TRBV6-8 and TRBJ1-1, with 7 positions matching TRBD1. V shed 5 bases, J shed 1 base, and the junction held 4 bases outside the gene matches. Germline CDR1 and CDR2: MNHGY and SAAAGT. This CDR3 is built from 14 residues. CDR3 sequence reads: CASSSQGGNTEAFF. The CDR3 nucleotides are TGTGCCAGCAGTAGCCAGGGGGGGAACACTGAAGCTTTCTTT.

In this sample, this clone turned up many times. The V and J genes are TRBV11-3 and TRBJ2-3; possibly TRBD1 for D (7 bases). V lost 1 base, J lost 4 bases, and 18 bases lay in between. Germline loops: CDR1 SGHNT, CDR2 YENEEA. CDR3 length equals 17 residues. This CDR3 reads CASSLVSARGAADTQYF. The CDR3 DNA follows: TGTGCCAGCAGCTTAGTGTCGGCCAGGGGGGCGGCAGATACGCAGTATTTT. Using reference TRBV11-3 and TRBJ2-3 for the parts outside the CDR3, the full variable domain is EAGVVQSPRYKIIEKKQPVAFWCNPISGHNTLYWYLQNLGQGPELLIRYENEEAVDDSQLPKDRFSAERLKGVDSTLKIQPAELGDSAVYLCASSLVSARGAADTQYFGPGTRLTVL.

The V and J genes are TRBV18 and TRBJ2-1; D could derive from TRBD1 or TRBD2 (5 bases each). CDR3 length: 17 amino acids. Trimming removed 6 bases at V and 2 bases at J, with 20 bases between. Germline V lookup: CDR1 KGHSH, CDR2 LQKENI. For the CDR3, the DNA is TGTGCCAGCTCGCGCGAGAGTCGGGGACCCCCCTACAATGAGCAGTTCTTC. It codes for CASSRESRGPPYNEQFF.

The CDR3 DNA follows: TGCGCCAGCAGCTTCCTCAGCGGGGACTCCTACGAGCAGTACTTC. Amino acid sequence: CASSFLSGDSYEQYF. J is TRBJ2-7 and V is TRBV5-1, with TRBD2 matching 7 bases. The CDR3 contains 15 residues. V lost 2 bases, J lost 0 bases, and 5 bases stayed unmatched. Looked up from germline, CDR1 is SGHRS and CDR2 is YFSETQ.

Within the sample, this clone is medium-sized. V is TRBV6-8 and J is TRBJ2-2, with 14 bases that match TRBD2. Germline loops: CDR1 MNHGY, CDR2 SAAAGT. Trimming at V came to 1 base and at J to 5 bases, leaving 3 bases not matched to a gene. The CDR3 sequence is 17 residues long. The CDR3 here is CASSYFRLAGGTGELFF. The CDR3 DNA is TGTGCCAGCAGTTACTTTCGACTAGCGGGAGGGACCGGGGAGCTGTTTTTT.

V usage is TRBV30 and J usage is TRBJ2-7; the match to TRBD2 covers 7 bases. V lost 1 base and J lost 6; bases outside the gene matches: 9. The CDR3 consists of 14 residues. Germline V CDR1 and CDR2: GTSNPN, SVGIG (reference sequence). CDR3 sequence reads: CAWSGASGKGEQYF. The DNA of the CDR3 is TGTGCCTGGAGTGGGGCGAGCGGGAAAGGCGAGCAGTACTTC.

This clone was found a few times. The chain employs TRBV28 and TRBJ2-3; 8 bases agree with TRBD2. V was pared by 7 bases and J by 4 bases, with 13 bases of the junction left unmatched. In germline, CDR1 is MDHEN, CDR2 SYDVKM. The CDR3 has 16 residues. CDR3 nucleotide sequence: TGTGCCAGCACCGAGATCGGGGGGGGAAGTTCAGATACGCAGTATTTT. Its protein product is CASTEIGGGSSDTQYF. Using reference TRBV28 and TRBJ2-3 for the parts outside the CDR3, the full variable domain is DVKVTQSSRYLVKRTGEKVFLECVQDMDHENMFWYRQDPGLGLRLIYFSYDVKMKEKGDIPEGYSVSREKKERFSLILESASTNQTSMYLCASTEIGGGSSDTQYFGPGTRLTVL.

This chain joins TRBV9 and TRBJ2-7; the D gene is possibly TRBD2 (5 bases). The CDR3 is 13 amino acids. Trimming removed 4 bases at V and 5 bases at J, with 13 bases between. Germline CDR1 is SGDLS and CDR2 is YYNGEE. CDR3 bases: TGTGCCAGCAGCTTCGAGGGAATGAACGAGCAGTACTTC. This sequence encodes CASSFEGMNEQYF. The variable domain in full, completed from reference TRBV9 and TRBJ2-7, reads DSGVTQTPKHLITATGQRVTLRCSPRSGDLSVYWYQQSLDQGLQFLIQYYNGEERAKGNILERFSAQQFPDLHSELNLSSLELGDSALYFCASSFEGMNEQYFGPGTRLTVT.

This chain uses TRBV28 with TRBJ2-7, with D possibly being TRBD1 (5 bases). V lost 5 bases, J lost 0 bases, and 14 bases lay in between. The CDR3 contains 15 residues. Germline CDR1 is MDHEN and CDR2 is SYDVKM. CDR3 sequence reads: CASSVSGANSYEQYF. In DNA form, the CDR3 reads TGTGCCAGCAGTGTCAGTGGGGCGAACTCCTACGAGCAGTACTTC.

This clone has a handful of counts. The chain joins TRBV11-3 to TRBJ2-7; 8 bases fit TRBD1. There are 16 residues in the CDR3. CDR1 and CDR2 from the germline V gene are SGHNT and YENEEA. V was pared by 4 bases and J by 6 bases, with 14 bases of the junction left unmatched. CDR3 region: CASSSNQGANFFEQYF. CDR3 nucleotides: TGTGCCAGCAGCTCTAATCAGGGGGCGAATTTTTTCGAGCAGTACTTC.

The chain employs TRBV10-3 and TRBJ2-5, with TRBD1 identical over 7 bases. Germline CDR1 and CDR2: ENHRY and SYGVKD. The CDR3 is made up of 16 amino acids. V dropped 0 bases and J dropped 4; count of bases not matched to a gene: 8. The CDR3 region is CAISESRDRARETQYF. CDR3 DNA sequence: TGTGCCATCAGTGAGTCCCGGGACAGAGCTCGAGAGACCCAGTACTTC.

V is TRBV12-5 and J is TRBJ1-5; D is possibly TRBD1 (6 bases). V was cut by 5 bases and J by 0 bases, with 11 bases left in between. This CDR3 has 15 residues. Per the germline V gene, CDR1 is LGHNT and CDR2 is FRNRAP. CDR3 bases: TGTGCTAGTGGTAAGGACAGATATAGCAATCAGCCCCAGCATTTT. Translated: CASGKDRYSNQPQHF.

The rearrangement joins TRBV18 to TRBJ2-5; D is uncertain. The CDR3 has 15 amino acids. Germline lookup yields CDR1 KGHSH and CDR2 LQKENI. Trimming shortened V by 3 bases and J by 1 base, and 12 bases separated the two germline ends. The CDR3 reads CASSPGQFGQETQYF. The CDR3 region has the DNA TGTGCCAGCTCACCTGGGCAGTTTGGCCAAGAGACCCAGTACTTC. Complete variable domain (other parts from reference TRBV18 and TRBJ2-5): NAGVMQNPRHLVRRRGQEARLRCSPMKGHSHVYWYRQLPEEGLKFMVYLQKENIIDESGMPKERFSAEFPKEGPSILRIQQVVRGDSAAYFCASSPGQFGQETQYFGPGTRLLVL.

This rearrangement joins TRBV19 to TRBJ1-5; TRBD1 matches at 7 bases. Unmatched junction bases numbered 3, after V lost 3 bases and J lost 7 bases. CDR3 length equals 13 residues. Germline-derived CDR1 and CDR2 are LNHDA and SQIVND (reference sequence). CDR3 sequence: CASSIKGAQPQHF. In nucleotides, the CDR3 is TGTGCCAGTAGTATTAAGGGGGCCCAGCCCCAGCATTTT.